Below are 4 T cell receptor beta chains sequenced from a single sample in a study of cytomegalovirus exposure and HLA in healthy donors (dated by TCRdb to the late 2010s). Libraries were built with the immunoSEQ multiplex PCR assay. TCRdb mirrors the immuneACCESS table, restricted to in-frame sequences. Some clones are absent from its copies; in checked studies, under half trace to an unresolved V gene, and the reason for the others is unknown. The sample table shows more than 150,000 clones, and more than 70% are seen once. Of the sample, roughly 3% falls within the top ten clones. The specimen was PBMCs. The receptor set was obtained from a man aged 18 to 30 in good health and CMV-seronegative.

V and J are TRBV7-6 and TRBJ2-6, with D maybe TRBD2 (5 bases). V lost 5 bases to trimming and J lost 4 bases, with 9 bases between them. CDR1 is SGHVS and CDR2 is FNYEAQ in the germline V gene. This CDR3 is 14 amino acids long. The CDR3 sequence is CASSREAGANVLTF. The CDR3 coding sequence is TGTGCCAGCAGCCGGGAAGCAGGGGCCAACGTCCTGACTTTC.

This clone was observed a handful of times. The J gene is TRBJ1-4, the V gene TRBV5-1; 9 bases are shared with TRBD1. The V gene's germline CDR1 is SGHRS and CDR2 YFSETQ. The CDR3 contains 14 residues. The V and J ends lost 4 bases and 4 bases, in that order; junction bases with no gene match: 2. In DNA form, the CDR3 reads TGCGCCAGCAGCGAGGGACAGGGTAATGAAAAACTGTTTTTT. Residues: CASSEGQGNEKLFF.

The rearrangement joins TRBV11-2 to TRBJ1-1; D is perhaps TRBD1 (5 bases). Trimming stripped 2 bases from V and 0 bases from J, with 10 bases between. The CDR3 has 15 residues. Germline V gives CDR1 SGHAT, CDR2 FQNNGV. The CDR3 spells CASSLLTAMNTEAFF. The CDR3 DNA sequence: TGTGCCAGCAGCTTATTGACAGCTATGAACACTGAAGCTTTCTTT.

This clone was seen only once. V and J are TRBV7-6 and TRBJ2-7; D is possibly TRBD2 (6 bases). The CDR3 contains 15 residues. Trimming stripped 1 base from V and 2 bases from J, with 12 bases between. Germline CDR1 and CDR2: SGHVS and FNYEAQ. Here the CDR3 reads CASSLGGDAAYEQYF. DNA for the CDR3: TGTGCCAGCAGCTTAGGGGGGGACGCGGCCTACGAGCAGTACTTC.